The 6 T cell receptor beta chains listed next were all sequenced from one sample in a study of T cells in Graves' hyperthyroidism and ophthalmopathy. Amplification targeted TCR beta CDR3 regions from RNA transcripts. Primed by the HTBI set, a first-round RT-PCR was run on the TCR CDR3. TCRdb re-analysed the multiplex PCR reads in MiXCR, keeping a single row per CDR3 protein. The sample yields tens of thousands of distinct CDR3 sequences, approximately 52% seen once. Sequencing was performed on blood. These receptors originate from a woman between 50 and 59 years old with Graves' ophthalmopathy.

This clonotype appeared many times. This chain joins TRBV6-5 and TRBJ2-2; either TRBD1 or TRBD2 may fit D (5 bases each). The germline V and J ends were trimmed by 5 bases and 2 bases, with 15 bases remaining between them. Germline CDR1 reads MNHEY; CDR2 reads SVGAGI. The CDR3 totals 16 residues. CDR3 DNA: TGTGCCAGCAGTGACCCCGGGACGGGAAACACCGGGGAGCTGTTTTTT. Protein: CASSDPGTGNTGELFF.

In its sample, this clonotype was seen many times. CDR3 DNA sequence: TGTGCCAGCACCGACCCGGGACCCCGGGACGAGCAGTACTTC. It is translated as CASTDPGPRDEQYF. The chain employs TRBV6-1 and TRBJ2-7; D is possibly TRBD1 or TRBD2 (5 bases each). There are 14 residues in the CDR3. V gave up 7 bases and J gave up 5 bases, with 18 bases separating them. From germline, CDR1 is MNHNS and CDR2 SASEGT.

There are many counts of this clonotype. The chain couples TRBV12-3 or TRBV12-4 to TRBJ2-1; the D is unclear. The CDR3 is 12 amino acids. Trimming removed 6 bases from V and 10 bases from J, with 13 bases in between. As DNA, the CDR3 is TGTGCCAGCAGGGTGGACCTTCGAGAGCAGTTCTTC. Its translation: CASRVDLREQFF.

In its sample, this clonotype was seen many times. V usage is TRBV6-5 and J usage is TRBJ2-7, with 7 bases matching TRBD2. The CDR3 is 15 residues long. V was clipped by 7 bases and J by 1 base; unmatched bases: 10. CDR1 and CDR2 (germline): MNHEY, SVGAGI. The CDR3 sequence: CASTGGGYPSYEQYF. Here the CDR3 DNA reads TGTGCCAGCACTGGGGGGGGGTACCCATCCTACGAGCAGTACTTC.

In the case of this clonotype: At one end, the junction sequence differs from germline, possibly due to a read error. This chain joins TRBV2 and TRBJ1-1; D remains unclear. Looked up from germline, CDR1 is SNHLY and CDR2 is FYNNEI. This CDR3 is 13 amino acids long. The CDR3 reads CASSVDLNTEAFF. The CDR3 region has the DNA TGTGCCAGCAGTGTGGACCTGAATACTGAAGCTTTCTTT.

This clonotype was counted many times. This chain connects TRBV6-2 or TRBV6-3 to TRBJ1-5, with a tentative D call TRBD1 (5 bases). The CDR3 consists of 13 residues. Germline V lookup: CDR1 MNHEY, CDR2 SVGEGT. With 4 bases removed from V and 9 bases from J, the gap between germline ends came to 13 bases. Here the CDR3 DNA reads TGTGCCAGCAGTTCCAGGGTGGTCCGGCCCCAGCATTTT. Protein sequence: CASSSRVVRPQHF.